This T cell receptor (beta chain) comes out of a study of blood T cell repertoires in COVID-19 (dated by TCRdb to 2020 to 2022). Study-wide context: Samples covering the acute and convalescent phases of COVID-19 were provided by collaborators in the United States, Italy and Spain. The prospective study material was composed of cDNA or gDNA derived from T cells, B-cell-depleted T cells, or PBMCs. Deeply sampled blood TCRbeta repertoires from subjects exposed to, actively infected with, or recovered from COVID-19 were included in the dataset. The repertoires were released in a freely available public database intended as a resource for research on the immune response to SARS-CoV-2. The samples were drawn from the first 160 participants of the ongoing ImmuneRACE study and from 950 to 1,500 subjects provided by 6 global collaborators. A de-identified subject ID, COVID-19 status, age in years and sex were almost always included in the sample metadata. Where HLA class I and class II types were available, the types were taken from metadata supplied by the sample provider, not from assay-based typing.

Points the paper makes about the study in general: The quantity of clinical and demographic metadata differed by source and by participant and was supplied without curation.

With respect to this clone: The target of this receptor is not known. Base qualities were left out, and no much larger clone turns up one base away.

The collaborating institutions used their own protocols to collect whole blood in K2EDTA tubes. For TCRbeta analysis, collaborators shipped samples as frozen whole blood, isolated PBMCs, or DNA extracted from either of those sample types. The junction carries 10 bases between V and J, which are trimmed by 3 bases and 2 bases respectively. Per the germline V gene, KGHDR is the CDR1 and SFDVKD is the CDR2. CDR3 length: 15 amino acids, cysteine to phenylalanine. Only the CDR3 region is kept as DNA, spanning 45 bases read in frame from base 1. TCRbeta CDR3 regions were amplified from genomic DNA using the immunoSEQ Assay, a bias-controlled multiplex PCR. On the authors' methods: The number of nucleated cells in each sample was estimated from the amplification of reference gene primers within the assay. To quantify the absolute abundance of each unique TCRbeta CDR3 rearrangement, sequence reads were collapsed and filtered. Productive Simpson clonality was computed per sample as the square root of Simpson's diversity index over productive rearrangements. TCRdb stores this immuneACCESS table with in-frame sequences only. Part of the clones is absent; in the studies checked, under half of the shortfall reflects unresolved V genes, and no reason is known for the rest. Clone size and V and J calls were adopted from that table, with D and trimming inferred from the DNA. The sample profile shows about 13,000 clones; 90% of them were found once. Under 25% of the sample is in the top ten clones.

The origin of this receptor is a human donor with active COVID-19. The donor label of this sample is uncertain. The sequenced sample was peripheral blood. Here the chain combines TRBV24-1 and TRBJ1-3; the D region possibly corresponds to TRBD1 (6 bases align). The CDR3 protein: CATSDDRFPGNTIYF. The DNA sequence reads TGTGCCACCAGTGATGACAGGTTCCCTGGAAACACCATATATTTT.